This T cell receptor (beta chain) was identified during a study of cytomegalovirus exposure and HLA in healthy donors. On the study more broadly: From about 180 million T cells, an earlier analysis saw 110 million or so unique TCR beta sequences.

Researchers ran the PCR with 60 Vbeta and 13 Jbeta primers. Profiling relied on immunoSEQ multiplex PCR, and the TCRdb table lists in-frame clones only, not all of them. The repertoire holds some 190,000 clones, with roughly 85% as singletons. Details on this clone: Its matching antigen is unknown.

The CDR3 is 15 amino acids. V lost 3 bases, J lost 3 bases, and 5 bases stayed unmatched. Germline V gene lookup returns CDR1 MDHEN and CDR2 SYDVKM. Study-level points and caveats: Later analysis found that TCR beta chains associated with HLA were more clonally expanded than other, equally common chains. An analysis done earlier found most TCR beta V segments productive about 87% or about 30% of the time. The listing of 150 or so TCR beta chains classed them as cytomegalovirus-associated.

The clonotype comes from a boy younger than 10 in good health and CMV-seronegative. The rearrangement links TRBV28 to TRBJ1-5, with 7 bases that match TRBD1. The sample comprised PBMCs. CDR3 amino acids: CASSLMTGNNQPQHF. In DNA form, the CDR3 reads TGTGCCAGCAGTTTGATGACAGGGAACAATCAGCCCCAGCATTTT.